A selection of T cell receptor beta chains follows, all from one sample in a study of OX40 agonist ivuxolimab in advanced cancers. Sequenced by immunoSEQ multiplex PCR; TCRdb stores in-frame clones only, minus some. The table records around 62,000 clones, 70% to 85% of them present only once. The sequencing used CD4+ or CD8+ T cells sorted from blood, collected in a trial of the OX40 agonist ivuxolimab. These receptors all stem from an adult with an advanced solid tumor such as melanoma, head and neck, liver or kidney cancer. Both conserved end residues are part of each CDR3. D genes are given only for firm matches. Clone size is stated in some rows and not others, as once, few, many or a class when expanded.

D	length	size	V	J	DNA	CDR3
NA	13	once	TRBV7-8	TRBJ2-1	TGTGCCAGCACCCCAGCCTTATACAATGAGCAGTTCTTC	CASTPALYNEQFF
NA	14	NA	TRBV11-3	TRBJ2-3	TGTGCCAGCAGCTTAGGACCTTACTCAGATACGCAGTATTTT	CASSLGPYSDTQYF
NA	14	NA	TRBV5-5	TRBJ2-1	TGTGCCAGCAGCTTTAGGGGACCTAAGAGTGAGCAGTTCTTC	CASSFRGPKSEQFF
NA	18	NA	TRBV28	TRBJ1-1	TGTGCCAGCAGTTTATCGCGCAGGGTATACTCCGTGAACACTGAAGCTTTCTTT	CASSLSRRVYSVNTEAFF
NA	14	NA	TRBV12-5	TRBJ2-5	TGTGCTAGTGGATGGGGAGGCAGACAAGAGACCCAGTACTTC	CASGWGGRQETQYF
NA	14	NA	TRBV19	TRBJ1-2	TGTGCCAGCCTAGGCAGCTTCCCTAACTATGGCTACACCTTC	CASLGSFPNYGYTF
TRBD1	15	NA	TRBV19	TRBJ1-5	TGTGCCACCAAAGGAGGGGGCGGTCGGAATCAGCCCCAGCATTTT	CATKGGGGRNQPQHF
TRBD1	13	NA	TRBV30	TRBJ2-7	TGTGCCTGGAGCAGACAGGGCTTGGGCGAGCAGTACTTC	CAWSRQGLGEQYF
NA	12	NA	TRBV11-2	TRBJ2-7	TGTGCCAGCAGCTCCCGATCCTACGAGCAGTACTTC	CASSSRSYEQYF
NA	14	NA	TRBV28	TRBJ2-1	TGTGCCAGCAGCGAACGCCTGGGGTTCAATGAGCAGTTCTTC	CASSERLGFNEQFF
TRBD2	19	NA	TRBV10-3	TRBJ2-5	TGTGCCATCAGTGATGATAAAACTAGCGGGGAGGTTAGTCCAGAGACCCAGTACTTC	CAISDDKTSGEVSPETQYF
NA	15	NA	TRBV7-8	TRBJ2-7	TGTGCCAGCAGCTTAGCGTCTAGAGAACGGGGCGAGCAGTACTTC	CASSLASRERGEQYF
NA	11	NA	TRBV7-9	TRBJ1-1	TGTGCCAGCAGCTTCGACAGGGAAGCTTTCTTT	CASSFDREAFF
TRBD2	16	NA	TRBV5-6	TRBJ2-1	TGTGCCAGCAGCCGACCGGGAGCGGGGGGCTACAATGAGCAGTTCTTC	CASSRPGAGGYNEQFF
NA	15	NA	TRBV9	TRBJ2-3	TGTGCCAGCAGCGTATCCCCAGCCTCCACAGATACGCAGTATTTT	CASSVSPASTDTQYF
NA	16	NA	TRBV25-1	TRBJ2-3	TGTGCCAGCAGTGAATTGACGGATTATTTCACAGATACGCAGTATTTT	CASSELTDYFTDTQYF
TRBD2	14	NA	TRBV10-1	TRBJ2-3	TGCGCCAGCAGTATCGGGAGGCTTCAGGATACGCAGTATTTT	CASSIGRLQDTQYF
NA	15	NA	TRBV7-2	TRBJ2-1	TGTGCCAGCACCCTATCGTCTCGGGGTAAGAGTGAGCAGTTCTTC	CASTLSSRGKSEQFF
NA	16	NA	TRBV11-2	TRBJ2-2	TGTGCCAGCAGAAAGCCAGGGGAGGGGCGCACCGGGGAGCTGTTTTTT	CASRKPGEGRTGELFF
TRBD2	14	few	TRBV29-1	TRBJ2-4	TGCAGCGTGTCCCGGGCGGGAGGCAAAAACATTCAGTACTTC	CSVSRAGGKNIQYF
NA	13	NA	TRBV4-3	TRBJ2-2	TGCGCCAGCAGCCAAGGAATGCCCGGGGAGCTGTTTTTT	CASSQGMPGELFF
NA	12	NA	TRBV28	TRBJ2-7	TGTGCCAGCCGCGCCCTTGAGTACGAGCAGTACTTC	CASRALEYEQYF
NA	17	NA	TRBV5-3	TRBJ2-3	TGTGCCAGAAGCTTGGGATATAGACGGAGGAGGAGAGATACGCAGTATTTT	CARSLGYRRRRRDTQYF
NA	11	NA	TRBV28	TRBJ2-1	TGTGCCAGCAGCATAGGCCTAGCCAAGTTCTTC	CASSIGLAKFF
TRBD2	15	NA	TRBV11-2	TRBJ2-7	TGTGCCAGCAGCCCCGGGACTAGCGGGACAGGGGAGCAGTACTTC	CASSPGTSGTGEQYF
NA	14	NA	TRBV5-1	TRBJ2-3	TGCGCCAGCAGGGATCCCTCTAGCACAGATACGCAGTATTTT	CASRDPSSTDTQYF
NA	14	NA	TRBV7-9	TRBJ1-4	TGTGCCAGCAGCTTAGGAGCAACTAATGAAAAACTGTTTTTT	CASSLGATNEKLFF
NA	15	NA	TRBV7-2	TRBJ1-3	TGTGCCAGCAGCTTAGAACTGGGGGCGGGAAACACCATATATTTT	CASSLELGAGNTIYF
NA	13	NA	TRBV28	TRBJ1-1	TGTGCCAGCAGACCTTATGGGGACACTGAAGCTTTCTTT	CASRPYGDTEAFF
NA	14	NA	TRBV7-2	TRBJ1-3	TGTGCCAGCGCGGTGTTTGACGCAGGAAACACCATATATTTT	CASAVFDAGNTIYF
TRBD2	14	NA	TRBV7-6	TRBJ2-5	TGTGCCAGCAGCTTAGAAGCCGGGGGGGAGACCCAGTACTTC	CASSLEAGGETQYF
TRBD2	17	NA	TRBV28	TRBJ2-1	TGTGCCAGCAGTTTATTCCCTAGCGGGCGAAACTACAATGAGCAGTTCTTC	CASSLFPSGRNYNEQFF
NA	16	NA	TRBV2	TRBJ2-5	TGTGCCAGCAGTGAAATCTTCGGGCCGAAGGAAGAGACCCAGTACTTC	CASSEIFGPKEETQYF
TRBD2	13	NA	TRBV14	TRBJ2-3	TGTGCCAGTGGACTAGCGGGAGCAGATACGCAGTATTTT	CASGLAGADTQYF
TRBD2	15	once	TRBV30	TRBJ2-7	TGTGCCTGGAGTTCCCGGAACCGGGGGGGCTACGAGCAGTACTTC	CAWSSRNRGGYEQYF
NA	15	NA	TRBV28	TRBJ1-1	TGTGCCAGCACTCTTCCCTTGGACAGGAACACTGAAGCTTTCTTT	CASTLPLDRNTEAFF
NA	14	NA	TRBV21-1	TRBJ2-2	TGTGCCAGCACTGACACCGCGAACACCGGGGAGCTGTTTTTT	CASTDTANTGELFF
TRBD1	15	NA	TRBV19	TRBJ2-7	TGTGCCAGTACCGATACTGGACAGGGAGACAACGAGCAGTACTTC	CASTDTGQGDNEQYF
TRBD1	15	NA	TRBV2	TRBJ2-1	TGTGCCAGCAGGATACAGGGGATACTGGACAATGAGCAGTTCTTC	CASRIQGILDNEQFF
NA	14	NA	TRBV7-2	TRBJ1-5	TGTGCCAGCAGCTTAGCGGCAGTTAATCAGCCCCAGCATTTT	CASSLAAVNQPQHF
NA	17	NA	TRBV4-3	TRBJ2-7	TGCGCCAGCAGCCAGAACAGACGGACGACTCTGGCCTACGAGCAGTACTTC	CASSQNRRTTLAYEQYF
TRBD2	14	NA	TRBV7-2	TRBJ2-7	TGTGCCAGCAGCCCTAGCGGGAGTTCTTACGAGCAGTACTTC	CASSPSGSSYEQYF
TRBD1	15	NA	TRBV6-5	TRBJ1-4	TGTGCCAGCACCTCCCGGACAGGGTCTAATGAAAAACTGTTTTTT	CASTSRTGSNEKLFF
NA	16	few	TRBV5-1	TRBJ2-1	TGCGCCAGCAGCCACCTATTGGCGGATCAGGGTAATGAGCAGTTCTTC	CASSHLLADQGNEQFF
NA	14	NA	TRBV5-1	TRBJ1-1	TGCGCCAGCAGCTTGGTAGGGGCTGGCACTGAAGCTTTCTTT	CASSLVGAGTEAFF
NA	14	NA	TRBV4-3	TRBJ1-1	TGCGCCAGCAGCCAAGATTCCATTGGGTATGAAGCTTTCTTT	CASSQDSIGYEAFF
NA	14	NA	TRBV6-5	TRBJ1-3	TGTGCCAGCAGTTCCGACAGGCTTAGAAACACCATATATTTT	CASSSDRLRNTIYF
TRBD1	13	NA	TRBV27	TRBJ1-5	TGTGCCAGCAGGAGGGGGCGCGATCAGCCCCAGCATTTT	CASRRGRDQPQHF
NA	13	NA	TRBV5-5	TRBJ2-5	TGTGCCAGCAGCTTGGACGGCCAAGAGACCCAGTACTTC	CASSLDGQETQYF
NA	14	NA	TRBV7-3	TRBJ2-3	TGTGCCAGCAGCCCAACCGACTTTAAGGATACGCAGTATTTT	CASSPTDFKDTQYF
NA	18	NA	TRBV21-1	TRBJ1-3	TGTGCCAGCAGCAAAGAGGCTACTTTGGGTGGGTCTGGAAACACCATATATTTT	CASSKEATLGGSGNTIYF
NA	13	NA	TRBV7-2	TRBJ1-1	TGTGCCAGCAGCCCGTCTAGGGACACTGAAGCTTTCTTT	CASSPSRDTEAFF
NA	14	NA	TRBV7-9	TRBJ1-4	TGTGCCAGCTCCCCGGGCAGGGGAATTGAAAAACTGTTTTTT	CASSPGRGIEKLFF
TRBD1	14	NA	TRBV5-1	TRBJ2-4	TGCGCCAGCAGCCTACCCGGACAGGGACACATTCAGTACTTC	CASSLPGQGHIQYF
TRBD1	16	NA	TRBV4-2	TRBJ1-1	TGTGCCAGCAGCGCCCCCGGGACAGCTATGAACACTGAAGCTTTCTTT	CASSAPGTAMNTEAFF